This T cell receptor (beta chain) is drawn from a study of T cell repertoires in cytomegalovirus infection. TCRdb passed the reads through MiXCR, listing each CDR3 protein once. The sample has more than 500,000 distinct CDR3 sequences; approximately 15% are singletons. This clonotype was observed many times. The CDR3 length is 13 residues. V was cut by 5 bases and J by 7 bases, with 12 bases left in between. Germline CDR1 and CDR2: SGHAT and FQNNGV. The rearrangement links TRBV11-2 to TRBJ1-5; D is undetermined. This receptor was obtained from a human donor in good health (CMV status not recorded). Some clones in this sample may be carry-over from other donors' samples. The specimen sequenced was CD8+ T cells from PBMCs. The CDR3 region has the DNA TGTGCCAGCAGCGTCATTATGGGGCAGCCCCAGCATTTT. As protein: CASSVIMGQPQHF.